The T cell receptor beta chain described here comes from a study of blood T cells in healthy people across ages. Study findings and constraints: Estimates of total diversity, which came from one million sequenced T cells, were considered to be underestimates.

This clonotype was picked up many times. Its antigen is undetermined. CDR3 length: 12 amino acids. V lost 2 bases to trimming and J lost 8 bases, with 10 bases between them. In germline, CDR1 is SGHRS, CDR2 YFSETQ. Primed by a sample-barcoded 5' primer and a J-beta primer mix, a second PCR proceeded for 7 to 11 cycles. A template-switch adaptor containing 12 random nucleotides labeled each cDNA molecule. TCRdb re-derived calls from the 5' RACE reads in MiXCR, one entry per CDR3 protein. The sample shows over 600,000 distinct CDR3 sequences, roughly 46% of them seen only once. The chain combines TRBV5-1 with TRBJ1-2; no clear D. Sequenced: blood. The clonotype originates from an elderly man in good health. The CDR3 spells CASSLTDGGYTF. CDR3 in DNA: TGCGCCAGCAGCTTAACAGACGGGGGCTACACCTTC. Looking up the rest from reference TRBV5-1 and TRBJ1-2 gives the full variable domain: KAGVTQTPRYLIKTRGQQVTLSCSPISGHRSVSWYQQTPGQGLQFLFEYFSETQRNKGNFPGRFSGRQFSNSRSEMNVSTLELGDSALYLCASSLTDGGYTFGSGTRLTVV.